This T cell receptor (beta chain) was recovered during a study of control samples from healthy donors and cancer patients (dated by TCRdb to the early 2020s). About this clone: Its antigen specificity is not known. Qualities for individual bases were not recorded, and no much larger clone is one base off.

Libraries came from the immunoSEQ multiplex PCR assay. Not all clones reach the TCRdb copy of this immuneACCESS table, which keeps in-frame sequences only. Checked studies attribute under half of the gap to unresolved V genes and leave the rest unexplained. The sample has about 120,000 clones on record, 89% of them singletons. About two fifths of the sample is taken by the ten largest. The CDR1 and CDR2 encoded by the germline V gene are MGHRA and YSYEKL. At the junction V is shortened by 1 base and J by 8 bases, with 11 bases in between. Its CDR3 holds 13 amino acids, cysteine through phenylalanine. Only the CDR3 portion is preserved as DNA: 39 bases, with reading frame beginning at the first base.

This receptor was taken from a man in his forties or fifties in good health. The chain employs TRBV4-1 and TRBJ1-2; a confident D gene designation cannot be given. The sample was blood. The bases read TGCGCCAGCAGCCAAGTAGGCCAGCGCGGCTACACCTTC. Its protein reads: CASSQVGQRGYTF.